Reported below is one T cell receptor beta chain. The record originates from a study of blood T cell repertoires in COVID-19. Trimming at V came to 2 bases and at J to 5 bases, leaving 5 bases not matched to a gene. In germline, CDR1 is SNHLY, CDR2 FYNNEI. The CDR3 consists of 14 residues. Clones were sequenced by immunoSEQ multiplex PCR, and TCRdb holds only the in-frame ones, with some missing. The table has over 350,000 clones, roughly nine tenths seen once. Sequenced: PBMCs or T cells enriched from blood (not recorded which). This chain joins TRBV2 and TRBJ1-2; 7 nucleotides line up with TRBD1. The clonotype comes from a woman in her 40s who had been exposed to COVID-19. This CDR3 is CASSEQGGSYGYTF. CDR3 nucleotides: TGTGCCAGCAGTGAACAGGGGGGATCTTATGGCTACACCTTC.